This entry lists 25 T cell receptor beta chains sequenced from one sample in a study of Ad26.COV2.S vaccination and SARS-CoV-2 variants. The assay was immunoSEQ multiplex PCR, and TCRdb's table has in-frame clones only and misses some. The sample yields approximately 300,000 clones, approximately 86% seen once. The treatment was: roughly 20 received Ad26.COV2.S at low or high dose, single or two shots; 5 received placebo; per-sample allocation not given. At day 63 after the first vaccine or placebo injection, samples were drawn. The input for sequencing was peripheral blood, taken in a trial of Ad26.COV2.S vaccine versus placebo. The receptors stem from a person between 18 and 59 years old who received the Ad26.COV2.S COVID-19 vaccine or a placebo.

This sequence joins TRBV24-1 and TRBJ2-7, with D possibly matching TRBD1 (6 bases). Germline V gene data show CDR1 as KGHDR and CDR2 as SFDVKD. This CDR3 has 14 amino acids. Trimming removed 2 bases at V and 0 bases at J, with 7 bases between. In DNA, the CDR3 is TGTGCCACCAGTGATTCAGGGGCCTCCTACGAGCAGTACTTC. It translates to CATSDSGASYEQYF.

This clone was found a few times. The gene calls are TRBV7-3 and TRBJ2-2, with 7 bases lining up with TRBD1. V shed 2 bases, J shed 4 bases, and the junction held 4 bases outside the gene matches. The CDR3 runs to 15 residues. CDR1 is SGHTA, CDR2 FQGTGA, per germline. The CDR3 region has the DNA TGTGCCAGCAGCTTAGGGACAGCCTTCACCGGGGAGCTGTTTTTT. It translates to CASSLGTAFTGELFF.

CDR3 in amino acids: CASSYSTAGGEQYF. The CDR3 nucleotides read TGTGCCAGCAGTTACTCGACGGCAGGGGGCGAGCAGTACTTC. The chain carries TRBV6-5 and TRBJ2-7; 7 nucleotides align to TRBD1. Germline trimming cut 0 bases from V and 6 bases from J; bases unmatched to any gene: 5. Germline V gene lookup returns CDR1 MNHEY and CDR2 SVGAGI. This CDR3 is 14 amino acids long.

J is TRBJ1-1 and V is TRBV28; TRBD1 might be the D (6 bases). CDR1 is MDHEN, CDR2 SYDVKM, per germline. CDR3 size: 15 residues. With 7 bases removed from V and 3 bases from J, the gap between germline ends came to 18 bases. Here the CDR3 DNA reads TGTGCCAGCACCCACGGGGGCTCGGTGGACACTGAAGCTTTCTTT. Translating it yields CASTHGGSVDTEAFF.

The CDR3 loop is CASSPEGNYEQYF. As DNA, the CDR3 is TGTGCCAGCTCACCAGAGGGAAACTACGAGCAGTACTTC. The chain couples TRBV18 to TRBJ2-7; D perhaps matches TRBD2 (5 bases). CDR1 KGHSH and CDR2 LQKENI come from the germline V gene. V dropped 2 bases and J dropped 3 bases, with 8 bases sitting between them. This CDR3 region has 13 residues.

This chain links TRBV7-9 with TRBJ2-2; D uncertain. The CDR3 runs 15 residues. From germline, CDR1 is SEHNR and CDR2 FQNEAQ (reference sequence). V lost 2 bases and J lost 7, with 14 bases in between. CDR3 region: CASSLQPGGHGELFF. CDR3 DNA: TGTGCCAGCAGCTTACAGCCCGGTGGGCACGGGGAGCTGTTTTTT.

J is TRBJ2-1 and V is TRBV24-1, with TRBD2 identical over 8 bases. The CDR3 runs to 15 residues. The germline V gene encodes CDR1 KGHDR and CDR2 SFDVKD. J lost 6 bases, V lost 9 bases, and 12 bases had no gene match. The CDR3 DNA is TGTGCCACCGAGCGGGGGACCTTCGGGAGCAATGAGCAGTTCTTC. Protein: CATERGTFGSNEQFF.

CDR3 amino acids: CASSADLAGQLSYGYTF. CDR3 in DNA: TGTGCCAGCAGCGCAGATTTAGCGGGACAACTCAGCTATGGCTACACCTTC. The chain employs TRBV5-4 and TRBJ1-2; weak D call: TRBD1 (6 bases). The germline V and J ends were trimmed by 4 bases and 4 bases, with 23 bases remaining between them. CDR1 is SGHNT and CDR2 is YYREEE in the germline V gene (reference sequence). The CDR3 totals 17 residues.

V usage is TRBV7-9 and J usage is TRBJ1-4; TRBD1 is a possible D gene (6 bases). Per germline, CDR1 SEHNR and CDR2 FQNEAQ (reference sequence). V lost 11 bases to trimming and J lost 4 bases, with 11 bases between them. This CDR3 comprises 12 residues. CDR3 bases: TGTGCCGGGTCAGGGGATAATGAAAAACTGTTTTTT. Its translation: CAGSGDNEKLFF.

V is TRBV6-1 and J is TRBJ1-1; D possibly corresponds to TRBD1 (6 bases). V was clipped by 3 bases and J by 2 bases, with 10 bases between them. The CDR3 runs to 14 residues. Germline lookup yields CDR1 MNHNS and CDR2 SASEGT. DNA of the CDR3: TGTGCCAGCAGTGAGCAGGGGTCTAACACTGAAGCTTTCTTT. It encodes CASSEQGSNTEAFF.

The chain has TRBV6-5 and TRBJ1-6; 7 positions match TRBD1. Losses at the gene ends were 5 bases for V and 5 bases for J; bases not matched to a gene: 6. The CDR3 totals 15 residues. The germline gives CDR1 MNHEY, CDR2 SVGAGI. CDR3 residues: CASSPWTGNNSPLHF. In DNA form, the CDR3 reads TGTGCCAGCAGTCCTTGGACAGGAAATAATTCACCCCTCCACTTT.

The chain combines TRBV5-6 with TRBJ2-1; 9 positions match TRBD1. CDR3 length: 15 amino acids. Losses at the gene ends were 4 bases for V and 5 bases for J; bases not matched to a gene: 7. In germline, CDR1 is SGHDT, CDR2 YYEEEE. The CDR3 here is CASSLTGGVDNEQFF. The CDR3 nucleotides read TGTGCCAGCAGCCTTACAGGGGGCGTCGACAATGAGCAGTTCTTC.

The chain uses TRBV12-3 or TRBV12-4 and TRBJ1-4, with D unresolved. The length of the CDR3 is 13 residues. V dropped 3 bases and J dropped 11 bases, with 13 bases sitting between them. The CDR3: CASSLTPSRKLFF. The DNA of the CDR3 is TGTGCCAGCAGTTTGACTCCCTCGAGGAAACTGTTTTTT.

The V gene is TRBV6-2 or TRBV6-3, the J gene TRBJ2-5; the match to TRBD1 covers 9 bases. The germline CDR1 and CDR2 sequences are MNHEY and SVGEGT. This CDR3 contains 18 residues. Trimming took 2 bases from V and 4 from J; bases not matched to a gene: 14. The CDR3 sequence: CASSYRPPGQGVRETQYF. CDR3 bases: TGTGCCAGCAGTTACAGGCCCCCGGGACAGGGAGTTCGAGAGACCCAGTACTTC.

This clone appeared once. The same CDR3 can be traced to other DNA sequences in this sample. The chain carries TRBV6-5 and TRBJ1-5; tentative D call: TRBD1 (5 bases). Germline assignment: CDR1 MNHEY and CDR2 SVGAGI. V shed 6 bases and J shed 3 bases, with 9 bases lying between them. This CDR3 has 13 residues. This CDR3 is CASRGGVNQPQHF. CDR3 DNA sequence: TGTGCCAGCAGAGGAGGGGTCAATCAGCCCCAGCATTTT.

This sequence joins TRBV4-2 and TRBJ2-3; 7 bases line up with TRBD2. Unmatched junction bases numbered 12, after V lost 4 bases and J lost 5 bases. The germline gives CDR1 LGHNA, CDR2 YNFKEQ. CDR3 length: 16 residues. The CDR3 DNA reads as TGTGCCAGCAGCCCGGGGACTGGCGGGGGAGTAGATACGCAGTATTTT. It yields the protein CASSPGTGGGVDTQYF.

The chain couples TRBV5-4 to TRBJ2-3; 7 bases line up with TRBD2. V shed 2 bases and J 4 bases; nucleotides not matched to a gene: 10. Germline V CDR1 and CDR2: SGHNT, YYREEE (reference sequence). The CDR3 contains 16 residues. The CDR3, as DNA: TGTGCCAGCAGCTTAGGACCCCCCCTAGCGGCAGATACGCAGTATTTT. It yields the protein CASSLGPPLAADTQYF.

The chain uses TRBV2 and TRBJ1-6, with 8 bases lining up with TRBD1. The germline CDR1 and CDR2 sequences are SNHLY and FYNNEI. The CDR3 spans 15 residues. J lost 7 bases, V lost 8 bases, and 10 bases had no gene match. The DNA of the CDR3 is TGTGCCAGCGCCCCAGGGGGCGGCGGGAATTCACCCCTCCACTTT. Translated, it gives CASAPGGGGNSPLHF.

The V call is TRBV21-1, the J call TRBJ2-1; the table calls TRBD2, which could not be checked here. TRBV21-1 is recorded as a pseudogene. The CDR3 length is 14 residues. The CDR3 protein is CASSKGRTSSEQFF. CDR3 DNA sequence: TGTGCCAGCAGCAAAGGGAGGACTAGCAGTGAGCAGTTCTTC.

The chain joins TRBV9 to TRBJ2-3, with D possibly being TRBD1 (5 bases). This CDR3 has 15 amino acids. V lost 2 bases and J 4 bases, leaving 14 bases between the germline ends. Looked up from germline, CDR1 is SGDLS and CDR2 is YYNGEE. The CDR3 loop is CASSVLQGSADTQYF. The CDR3 DNA follows: TGTGCCAGCAGCGTCTTGCAGGGAAGCGCAGATACGCAGTATTTT.

For this clone: Other nucleotide sequences from this sample produce the same CDR3. The chain combines TRBV3-1 (or the pseudogene TRBV3-2) with TRBJ2-5, with TRBD2 matching 7 bases. CDR1 is LGHDT and CDR2 is YNNKEL in the germline V gene (reference sequence). V lost 3 bases, J lost 3 bases, and 1 base stayed unmatched. There are 13 residues in the CDR3. CDR3 sequence: CASSQAGEETQYF. In DNA form, the CDR3 reads TGTGCCAGCAGCCAGGCGGGAGAAGAGACCCAGTACTTC.

The chain employs TRBV28 and TRBJ2-7, with D possibly matching TRBD1 (6 bases). This CDR3 comprises 14 residues. In germline, CDR1 is MDHEN, CDR2 SYDVKM. With 3 bases removed from V and 2 bases from J, the gap between germline ends came to 11 bases. The CDR3 region has the DNA TGTGCCAGCAGTTTTGTTGGGGGCGCCTACGAGCAGTACTTC. This translates into CASSFVGGAYEQYF.

The V and J genes are TRBV2 and TRBJ2-2; TRBD2 agrees at 8 bases. CDR3 length equals 15 residues. The V gene's germline CDR1 is SNHLY and CDR2 FYNNEI. After removal of 6 bases from V and 2 bases from J, the junction contained 5 bases not matched to a gene. The CDR3 DNA is TGTGCCAGCAGGCAAGCGGGGGCCAACACCGGGGAGCTGTTTTTT. Amino acids: CASRQAGANTGELFF.

CDR3: CASSFQENTEAFF. The CDR3 DNA reads as TGCGCCAGCAGCTTCCAGGAGAACACTGAAGCTTTCTTT. V usage is TRBV5-1 and J usage is TRBJ1-1, with D hard to call. The CDR3 spans 13 residues. Germline CDR1 and CDR2: SGHRS and YFSETQ. The V end lost 2 bases, the J end lost 1 base, and 6 bases lay between the germline ends.

This clone was counted a few times. The chain couples TRBV7-9 to TRBJ1-2, with D maybe TRBD1 (6 bases). The germline V and J ends were trimmed by 2 bases and 6 bases, with 10 bases remaining between them. The CDR3 is 13 residues long. Germline lookup yields CDR1 SEHNR and CDR2 FQNEAQ (reference sequence). This CDR3 reads CASSLRDIDGYTF. The CDR3 DNA sequence: TGTGCCAGCAGCTTACGGGACATAGATGGCTACACCTTC.